The 2 T cell receptor beta chains in this list originate from one sample, sequenced in a study of shared clonotypes between healthy human individuals. Repertoires were generated with immunoSEQ multiplex PCR, while TCRdb's copy carries only in-frame clones and drops some. The data show 950,000 to 1,200,000 clones, approximately 77% seen once. Input material: memory CD4+ T cells from PBMCs. Described subset: CD45RA-negative fraction. The receptors come from a young man in good health. Some clones in this sample may be carry-over from other donors' samples.

This chain joins TRBV7-7 and TRBJ1-2; D not certain. The CDR3 covers 15 residues. Trimming pared 5 bases from V and 4 bases from J, leaving 17 bases between. Germline V CDR1 and CDR2: SSHAT, FNYEAQ (reference sequence). CDR3 bases: TGTGCCAGCAGCGCGCTGTGCCGAAAGACCTATGGCTACACCTTC. It yields the protein CASSALCRKTYGYTF.

The rearrangement links TRBV5-1 to TRBJ1-2; D is undetermined. Germline CDR1 is SGHRS and CDR2 is YFSETQ. The CDR3 consists of 15 residues. Trimming removed 0 bases at V and 2 bases at J, with 11 bases between. The CDR3 loop is CASSLVPGFNYGYTF. DNA for the CDR3: TGCGCCAGCAGCTTGGTCCCGGGATTCAACTATGGCTACACCTTC.